This entry lists 24 T cell receptor beta chains sequenced from one sample in a study of T cell repertoires in cytomegalovirus infection. Their antigens are not known. MiXCR was run by TCRdb on the reads, yielding one entry per CDR3 protein. Of roughly 800,000 distinct CDR3 sequences listed, around 29% are singletons. The sample in question was cultured CD8+ T cells from PBMCs, obtained from culture after CMV antigen stimulation. These receptors originate from a human donor in good health (CMV status not recorded). Some clones in this sample may be carry-over from other donors' samples.

This clonotype was recorded only once. Given the absence of the conserved phenylalanine or tryptophan at the CDR3 end, a read error is likely. The chain recombines TRBV10-2 with TRBJ1-1; 7 bases map to TRBD1. V shed 6 bases and J 2 bases; nucleotides not matched to a gene: 6. Germline CDR1 is WSHSY and CDR2 is SAAADI. The CDR3 loop spans 14 amino acids. The DNA for the CDR3 is TGCGCCAGCAGACCGACAGGGATAAACACTGAAGCTTTCGTT. Protein product: CASRPTGINTEAFV.

This clonotype was seen a handful of times. The chain links TRBV6-2 or TRBV6-3 to TRBJ2-7; tentatively, D is TRBD1 (7 bases). The CDR3 length is 13 residues. Germline lookup yields CDR1 MNHEY and CDR2 SVGEGT. Trimming left V 5 bases short and J 7 bases short, with 15 bases between. Here the CDR3 reads CASSQGGLREQYV. DNA for the CDR3: TGTGCCAGCAGTCAGGGGGGCTTACGGGAGCAGTACGTC.

The table lists this clonotype with many counts. The chain carries TRBV7-8 and TRBJ2-1, with 12 bases aligning to TRBD2. The V gene end was trimmed by 5 bases and the J gene end by 7 bases; junction bases not matched to a gene: 0. The CDR3 has 13 amino acids. CDR1 and CDR2 (germline): SGHVS, FQNEAQ. The CDR3 DNA reads TGTGCCAGCAGCGGACTAGCGGGGAATGAGCAGTTCTTC. Protein: CASSGLAGNEQFF.

The chain couples TRBV4-2 to TRBJ2-7; D might be TRBD1 or TRBD2, each matching 5 bases. Between the trimmed V and J ends, which lost 4 bases and 5 bases, there was a span of 9 bases. The CDR3 covers 12 residues. Germline V gives CDR1 LGHNA, CDR2 YNFKEQ. The CDR3 sequence is CASSPGPDEQYF. CDR3 bases: TGTGCCAGCAGCCCGGGGCCAGACGAGCAGTACTTC.

V is TRBV28 and J is TRBJ2-7, with a possible D match to TRBD2 (5 bases). Germline values: CDR1 MDHEN, CDR2 SYDVKM. This CDR3 is built from 15 residues. Trimming pared 5 bases from V and 1 base from J, leaving 15 bases between. Here the CDR3 reads CASSPYSGVSYEQYV. CDR3 sequence (DNA): TGTGCCAGCAGTCCCTACTCCGGGGTTTCCTACGAGCAGTACGTC.

This rearrangement joins TRBV3-1 to TRBJ2-3; 11 nucleotides match TRBD2. V dropped 4 bases and J dropped 4; count of bases not matched to a gene: 10. This CDR3 region has 17 residues. Germline CDR1 and CDR2: LGHDT and YNNKEL (reference sequence). The CDR3 nucleotides read TGTGCCAGCAGCCTTTTATATCCGGGACTAGCGGCAGATACGCAGTATTTT. Amino acids: CASSLLYPGLAADTQYF.

The chain recombines TRBV4-1 with TRBJ1-1; 11 nucleotides match TRBD1. The germline V gene encodes CDR1 MGHRA and CDR2 YSYEKL. This CDR3 is built from 16 residues. J lost 5 bases, V lost 1 base, and 6 bases had no gene match. The CDR3 DNA reads as TGCGCCAGCAGCCAAGTACGGGGACAGGGGGGGACTGAAGCTTTCTTT. It is translated as CASSQVRGQGGTEAFF.

This clonotype turned up a few times. The genes are TRBV11-1 and TRBJ1-1; D remains ambiguous. V lost 5 bases, J lost 0 bases, and 10 bases lay in between. CDR3 length: 14 amino acids. Germline V CDR1 and CDR2: SGHAT, FQDESV (reference sequence). CDR3 DNA: TGTGCCAGCAGCCGTGGGTGGATGAACACTGAAGCTTTCTTT. Encoded protein: CASSRGWMNTEAFF.

This clonotype was found a few times. The CDR3 here is CSARDRAGNTEAFF. The CDR3 nucleotides are TGCAGTGCTAGAGATCGCGCAGGGAACACTGAAGCTTTCTTT. The chain employs TRBV20-1 and TRBJ1-1; D not certain. Trimming took off 0 bases at V and 1 base at J, with 9 bases between the two ends. Per germline, CDR1 DFQATT and CDR2 SNEGSKA (reference sequence). The CDR3 extends over 14 amino acids.

There are many counts of this clonotype. The chain is built from TRBV27 and TRBJ1-6; D remains unclear. The CDR3 consists of 11 residues. Trimming stripped 0 bases from V and 14 bases from J, with 5 bases between. Germline values: CDR1 MNHEY, CDR2 SMNVEV (reference sequence). The CDR3 region has the DNA TGTGCCAGCAGTTTATCGGGAACCCTCCACTTT. Translating gives CASSLSGTLHF.

This clonotype was recorded a few times. The CDR3 protein is CASSLNRASSYEQYF. The CDR3 DNA is TGTGCCAGCAGTTTGAACAGGGCAAGCTCCTACGAGCAGTACTTC. This sequence joins TRBV27 and TRBJ2-7; D perhaps matches TRBD1 (6 bases). V was shortened by 3 bases and J by 0 bases, with 12 bases between the two germline ends. The CDR3 is made up of 15 amino acids. Germline V gene data show CDR1 as MNHEY and CDR2 as SMNVEV (reference sequence).

The chain uses TRBV5-1 and TRBJ2-2; 7 bases agree with TRBD1. The germline V gene has CDR1 SGHRS and CDR2 YFSETQ. J lost 1 base, V lost 3 bases, and 6 bases had no gene match. The CDR3 is 16 residues long. The DNA for the CDR3 is TGCGCCAGCAGCTCGGGACAGTACCTGAACACCGGGGAGCTGTTTTTT. It specifies CASSSGQYLNTGELFF.

This clonotype was seen many times. The chain is built from TRBV7-6 and TRBJ1-3; 9 nucleotides align to TRBD1. Looked up from germline, CDR1 is SGHVS and CDR2 is FNYEAQ. Unmatched junction bases numbered 9, after V lost 5 bases and J lost 4 bases. The CDR3 is 16 amino acids. The CDR3, as DNA: TGTGCCAGCAGCCCACGGGACAGGGATTTGGGAAACACCATATATTTT. This codes for CASSPRDRDLGNTIYF.

The rearrangement links TRBV6-2 or TRBV6-3 to TRBJ1-5; tentative D call: TRBD1 (6 bases). The CDR3 runs to 18 residues. From germline, CDR1 is MNHEY and CDR2 SVGEGT. Between the trimmed V and J ends, which lost 2 bases and 1 base, there was a span of 18 bases. As DNA, the CDR3 is TGTGCCAGCAGTTACGACAGGAGAGTCGACTGGAGCAATCAGCCCCAGCATTTT. As protein: CASSYDRRVDWSNQPQHF.

This chain joins TRBV5-4 and TRBJ1-1, with 9 bases matching TRBD1. CDR3 length equals 15 residues. Losses at the gene ends were 0 bases for V and 5 bases for J; bases not matched to a gene: 5. CDR1 and CDR2 (germline): SGHNT, YYREEE (reference sequence). As DNA, the CDR3 is TGTGCCAGCAGCTTGGATCACAGGGGGCAGACTGAAGCTTTCTTT. It encodes CASSLDHRGQTEAFF.

This clonotype has a handful of counts. The chain joins TRBV4-1 to TRBJ1-1; D gene uncertain. V was shortened by 1 base and J by 6 bases, with 9 bases between the two germline ends. The CDR3 totals 13 residues. From germline, CDR1 is MGHRA and CDR2 YSYEKL. The CDR3 coding sequence is TGCGCCAGCAGCCAAGCCGGGAAACCTGAAGCTTTCTTT. The encoded protein is CASSQAGKPEAFF.

The chain carries TRBV5-4 and TRBJ1-1, with D hard to call. V lost 5 bases to trimming and J lost 1 base, with 9 bases between them. This CDR3 contains 13 residues. From germline, CDR1 is SGHNT and CDR2 YYREEE (reference sequence). The CDR3 bases are TGTGCCAGCAGGAGAGACGGGAACACTGAAGCTTTCTTT. Translated: CASRRDGNTEAFF.

J is TRBJ2-1 and V is TRBV2; no reliable D call. Trimming took 8 bases from V and 4 from J, leaving 12 bases between them. This CDR3 comprises 13 residues. CDR1 and CDR2 from the germline V gene are SNHLY and FYNNEI. The CDR3 region is CASPPGRYNEQFF. For the CDR3, the DNA is TGTGCCAGCCCCCCTGGGCGATACAATGAGCAGTTCTTC.

In its sample, this clonotype was seen a few times. The chain links TRBV5-5 to TRBJ2-3; perhaps D is TRBD1 or TRBD2 (5 bases each). Germline V gene lookup returns CDR1 SGHKS and CDR2 YYEKEE (reference sequence). The CDR3 has 15 residues. V lost 4 bases to trimming and J lost 3 bases, with 15 bases between them. The CDR3 loop reads CASSPHRWGTDTQYF. The CDR3 DNA follows: TGTGCCAGCAGCCCCCATCGATGGGGGACAGATACGCAGTATTTT.

The V gene is TRBV19, the J gene TRBJ2-1, with D perhaps TRBD2 (5 bases). CDR3 length equals 16 residues. The V end lost 5 bases, the J end lost 0 bases, and 14 bases lay between the germline ends. Germline V CDR1 and CDR2: LNHDA, SQIVND (reference sequence). In nucleotides, the CDR3 is TGTGCCAGTAGTGGCTCCGGGGTGAGCTCCTACAATGAGCAGTTCTTC. It codes for CASSGSGVSSYNEQFF.

The chain combines TRBV7-8 with TRBJ1-5; 8 nucleotides agree with TRBD1. The CDR3 spans 16 residues. Germline V lookup: CDR1 SGHVS, CDR2 FQNEAQ. Trimming cost V 2 bases and J 1 base; bases outside gene matches: 4. CDR3 nucleotide sequence: TGTGCCAGCAGCTTACCCGGGACAGGCAGCAATCAGCCCCAGCATTTT. It yields the protein CASSLPGTGSNQPQHF.

The gene calls are TRBV4-1 and TRBJ2-3; 9 bases map to TRBD1. Germline V gene lookup returns CDR1 MGHRA and CDR2 YSYEKL. V shed 5 bases and J 2 bases; nucleotides not matched to a gene: 5. The CDR3 runs to 15 residues. The CDR3 loop reads CASSTGQGITDTQYF. The CDR3 nucleotides are TGCGCCAGCAGCACTGGACAGGGGATCACAGATACGCAGTATTTT.

The chain recombines TRBV6-1 with TRBJ2-3, with 7 bases matching TRBD2. The CDR3 totals 16 residues. Looked up from germline, CDR1 is MNHNS and CDR2 is SASEGT. The V and J ends lost 5 bases and 0 bases, in that order; junction bases with no gene match: 8. This CDR3 is CASSPLAISSTDTQYF. The DNA for the CDR3 is TGTGCCAGCAGTCCACTAGCGATTTCTAGCACAGATACGCAGTATTTT.

The sample holds a few counts of this clonotype. The rearrangement uses TRBV7-9 and TRBJ1-1; D unresolved. The germline V gene has CDR1 SEHNR and CDR2 FQNEAQ (reference sequence). This CDR3 spans 13 amino acids. V was cut by 10 bases and J by 4 bases, with 16 bases left in between. In DNA, the CDR3 is TGTGCCATACGTCGGGAGGGCCCCACTGAAGCTTTCTTT. This codes for CAIRREGPTEAFF.